These T cell receptor beta chains were read from a single sample in a study of T cells in Graves' hyperthyroidism and ophthalmopathy. TCRdb reprocessed the multiplex PCR reads with MiXCR, giving one entry per CDR3 protein. The sample has fewer than 800,000 distinct CDR3 sequences, 16% seen once. Sequences were obtained from blood. Receptors were obtained from a man between 18 and 35 years old with Graves' hyperthyroidism. Both conserved end residues are part of each CDR3. The D gene is left open where the match is weak. Expanded clones are given a class, and other clones once, few, many or no size at all.

abundance | j_gene | d_gene | v_gene | CDR3aa | CDR3nt
many | TRBJ1-1 | TRBD1 | TRBV27 | CASSPKTGGTEAFF | TGTGCCAGCAGCCCTAAGACAGGGGGCACTGAAGCTTTCTTT
many | TRBJ2-1 | - | TRBV2 | CASIEGSAYNEQFF | TGTGCCAGCATCGAGGGTTCTGCCTACAATGAGCAGTTCTTC
- | TRBJ1-2 | TRBD1 | TRBV15 | CATSRDHGQDVYGYTF | TGTGCCACCAGCAGAGATCACGGACAGGACGTCTATGGCTACACCTTC
few | TRBJ1-6 | TRBD1 | TRBV30 | CAWSVPPGQGTSPLHF | TGTGCCTGGAGTGTACCGCCGGGACAGGGCACGTCCCCCCTCCACTTT
many | TRBJ1-6 | TRBD1 | TRBV6-4 | CASSETGFSNSPLHF | TGTGCCAGCAGCGAGACAGGGTTTTCTAATTCACCCCTCCACTTT
few | TRBJ2-3 | TRBD2 | TRBV20-1 | CSAPEAGEDTQYF | TGCAGTGCCCCCGAAGCGGGAGAAGATACGCAGTATTTT
- | TRBJ1-2 | - | TRBV19 | CASSIPGAYGYTF | TGTGCCAGTAGTATACCAGGCGCCTATGGCTACACCTTC
many | TRBJ2-2 | - | TRBV11-3 | CASSLGSAGAQGGELFF | TGTGCCAGCAGCTTAGGCTCGGCGGGTGCACAGGGCGGGGAGCTGTTTTTT
- | TRBJ1-3 | - | TRBV6-1 | CASSEGSVGAGNTIYF | TGTGCCAGCAGTGAAGGGTCTGTCGGTGCTGGAAACACCATATATTTT
few | TRBJ2-4 | - | TRBV20-1 | CSASDGGAGFENIQYF | TGCAGTGCTAGTGACGGGGGCGCGGGATTTGAAAACATTCAGTACTTC
few | TRBJ1-1 | - | TRBV14 | CASSQGAVGTEAFF | TGTGCCAGCAGCCAGGGGGCTGTGGGCACTGAAGCTTTCTTT
few | TRBJ1-4 | - | TRBV15 | CATSGPDLPGEKLFF | TGTGCCACCAGCGGCCCGGACTTGCCGGGTGAAAAACTGTTTTTT
few | TRBJ2-4 | TRBD1 | TRBV30 | CAWSYYRGNIQYF | TGTGCCTGGAGTTATTACAGGGGGAACATTCAGTACTTC
many | TRBJ1-6 | TRBD1 | TRBV7-2 | CASSSRPGTGSSPLHF | TGTGCCAGCAGCTCGCGGCCGGGGACAGGGTCTTCACCCCTCCACTTT
few | TRBJ2-7 | - | TRBV24-1 | CATSEQNSYEQYF | TGTGCCACCAGTGAACAGAACTCCTACGAGCAGTACTTC
- | TRBJ2-3 | TRBD2 | TRBV7-9 | CASSLETSGPDTQYF | TGTGCCAGCAGCTTAGAGACTAGCGGACCAGATACGCAGTATTTT
many | TRBJ1-5 | - | TRBV5-1 | CASSFGGERNQPQHF | TGCGCCAGCAGCTTTGGAGGTGAGCGCAATCAGCCCCAGCATTTT
many | TRBJ2-1 | - | TRBV18 | CASSLPPGLSSYNEQFF | TGTGCCAGCTCACTCCCCCCGGGATTATCCTCCTACAATGAGCAGTTCTTC
many | TRBJ2-1 | TRBD1 | TRBV12-3/TRBV12-4 | CASSLASGQIYNEQFF | TGTGCCAGCAGTTTAGCGTCGGGACAGATATACAATGAGCAGTTCTTC
- | TRBJ1-6 | - | TRBV6-4 | CASSLSGSPLHF | TGTGCCAGCAGTTTATCTGGCTCACCCCTCCACTTT
- | TRBJ1-2 | - | TRBV19 | CASSMRGRVDYGYTF | TGTGCCAGTAGTATGCGGGGGCGTGTGGACTATGGCTACACCTTC
many | TRBJ2-3 | - | TRBV28 | CASSPHGPRGTDTQYF | TGTGCCAGCAGCCCACACGGGCCAAGGGGGACAGATACGCAGTATTTT
few | TRBJ1-2 | - | TRBV5-1 | CASSLDGQNNYGYTF | TGCGCCAGCAGCTTGGACGGACAGAATAACTATGGCTACACCTTC
- | TRBJ1-1 | - | TRBV29-1 | CSVQQGGEAEAFF | TGCAGCGTTCAACAGGGAGGGGAAGCTGAAGCTTTCTTT
- | TRBJ2-3 | - | TRBV12-3/TRBV12-4 | CASSERPDTQYF | TGTGCCAGCAGTGAGAGGCCAGATACGCAGTATTTT
- | TRBJ2-7 | TRBD2 | TRBV29-1 | CSVEEGTSGLYEQYF | TGCAGCGTCGAAGAGGGGACTAGCGGTCTCTACGAGCAGTACTTC
few | TRBJ1-6 | - | TRBV7-8 | CASSSDRGGYNSPLHF | TGTGCCAGCAGCTCCGATAGGGGAGGGTATAATTCACCCCTCCACTTT
few | TRBJ2-5 | TRBD1 | TRBV2 | CASSEALRTGWVTQYF | TGTGCCAGCAGTGAAGCGCTACGGACAGGGTGGGTGACCCAGTACTTC
many | TRBJ1-2 | - | TRBV27 | CASSARPGGYTF | TGTGCCAGCAGTGCTCGTCCGGGGGGCTACACCTTC
many | TRBJ2-2 | TRBD2 | TRBV7-3 | CASSPLAGGPGNTGELFF | TGTGCCAGCAGCCCTCTAGCGGGAGGGCCAGGGAACACCGGGGAGCTGTTTTTT
- | TRBJ2-7 | - | TRBV29-1 | CSAKGIESSYEQYF | TGCAGCGCTAAAGGTATAGAGAGCTCCTACGAGCAGTACTTC
many | TRBJ2-1 | TRBD2 | TRBV28 | CASNLAGSSYNEQFF | TGTGCCAGCAATCTAGCGGGGAGCTCCTACAATGAGCAGTTCTTC
few | TRBJ2-5 | TRBD1 | TRBV7-9 | CASSSITGGETQYF | TGTGCCAGCAGCTCGATTACAGGGGGGGAGACCCAGTACTTC
many | TRBJ2-7 | TRBD2 | TRBV7-2 | CASSFNGREYEQYF | TGTGCCAGCAGCTTCAACGGGAGGGAATACGAGCAGTACTTC
many | TRBJ2-1 | TRBD2 | TRBV10-3 | CAIHGALADLNEQFF | TGTGCCATCCACGGGGCACTAGCGGACCTCAATGAGCAGTTCTTC
many | TRBJ1-5 | TRBD1 | TRBV28 | CASTTLPLGTGNQPQHF | TGTGCCAGCACCACCCTACCTCTCGGGACAGGCAATCAGCCCCAGCATTTT
many | TRBJ2-5 | TRBD1 | TRBV29-1 | CSVEDQTGIETQYF | TGCAGCGTTGAAGATCAGACAGGGATCGAGACCCAGTACTTC
many | TRBJ2-7 | TRBD1 | TRBV20-1 | CSARDRGVMSPYEQYF | TGCAGTGCTAGGGACAGGGGAGTAATGTCCCCCTACGAGCAGTACTTC
- | TRBJ2-7 | TRBD2 | TRBV4-2 | CASSQDERGYEQYF | TGTGCCAGCAGCCAAGATGAGCGGGGCTACGAGCAGTACTTC
few | TRBJ1-2 | - | TRBV20-1 | CSASNGGRGYGYTF | TGCAGTGCTAGTAATGGGGGAAGAGGGTATGGCTACACCTTC
many | TRBJ2-1 | - | TRBV30 | CAWSPGSSYNEQFF | TGTGCCTGGAGTCCCGGGAGCTCCTACAATGAGCAGTTCTTC
once | TRBJ2-5 | - | TRBV9 | CASSVDPGWETQYF | TGTGCCAGCAGCGTAGACCCCGGGTGGGAGACCCAGTACTTC
- | TRBJ2-1 | - | TRBV9 | CASSVDLTNEQFF | TGTGCCAGCAGCGTAGATCTCACCAATGAGCAGTTCTTC
few | TRBJ2-6 | - | TRBV18 | CASSPPNSFSSGANVLTF | TGTGCCAGCTCACCACCCAACAGCTTTAGCTCTGGGGCCAACGTCCTGACTTTC
few | TRBJ2-2 | TRBD2 | TRBV18 | CASSPLIQRGTGELFF | TGTGCCAGCTCACCACTTATCCAGCGGGGGACCGGGGAGCTGTTTTTT
many | TRBJ2-3 | - | TRBV18 | CASSPPTRSTDTQYF | TGTGCCAGCTCACCACCCACCCGTAGCACAGATACGCAGTATTTT
many | TRBJ1-4 | - | TRBV6-1 | CASSRTTNEKLFF | TGTGCCAGCAGTCGAACAACTAATGAAAAACTGTTTTTT
few | TRBJ2-3 | TRBD2 | TRBV12-3/TRBV12-4 | CASSLPGGRRDTQYF | TGTGCCAGCAGTTTACCGGGAGGGCGTAGAGATACGCAGTATTTT
few | TRBJ2-2 | TRBD1 | TRBV5-8 | CASSLPGQGGITGELFF | TGTGCCAGCAGCTTACCCGGACAGGGAGGTATCACCGGGGAGCTGTTTTTT
many | TRBJ1-6 | - | TRBV28 | CASSHRVASYNSPLHF | TGTGCCAGCAGCCACCGCGTGGCCTCCTATAATTCACCCCTCCACTTT